This T cell receptor (beta chain) was found in a study of shared clonotypes between healthy human individuals. Findings and caveats of the study: Roughly 5% of naive CD4 clonotypes were shared across four donors. Incomplete sequencing of sorted subsets was indicated by rarefaction despite large depth.

V dropped 6 bases and J dropped 0; count of bases not matched to a gene: 8. Germline V gene data show CDR1 as LNHNV and CDR2 as YYDKDF (reference sequence). This CDR3 spans 16 amino acids. Profiling relied on immunoSEQ multiplex PCR, and the TCRdb table lists in-frame clones only, not all of them. This sample carries around 1.5 million clones, around 98% of them seen once, and the ten largest clones take 0.4% to 0.55%. This clone occurred once. The antigen is not known. The source is a man aged 30 to 39 in good health. The sample consisted of naive CD4+ T cells sorted from blood. Subset here: CD45RA+ positively selected. This sequence joins TRBV15 and TRBJ1-5, with 7 positions matching TRBD1. The CDR3 DNA follows: TGTGCCACCAGTGAGGATACAGGGGATAGCAATCAGCCCCAGCATTTT. This sequence encodes CATSEDTGDSNQPQHF.